These 27 T cell receptor beta chains were all obtained from the same sample, sequenced in a study of CD8 T cells in Susac syndrome. Reverse transcription of roughly 0.5 to 1 ug RNA was performed with random hexamers. Using its own MiXCR run on the immunoSEQ multiplex PCR reads, TCRdb lists one record per CDR3 protein. The data hold over 95,000 distinct CDR3 sequences, with about nine tenths observed a single time. Sample: CD4+ T cells from PBMCs. These receptors all stem from a human donor in good health.

The V call is TRBV20-1, the J call TRBJ1-5, with no clear D. The germline V gene encodes CDR1 DFQATT and CDR2 SNEGSKA (reference sequence). V lost 0 bases and J 0 bases, leaving 9 bases between the germline ends. The CDR3 runs to 15 residues. The CDR3 protein is CSARERGNSNQPQHF. Here the CDR3 DNA reads TGCAGTGCTAGAGAACGCGGAAATAGCAATCAGCCCCAGCATTTT.

V gene TRBV11-2 combines with J gene TRBJ1-5; D unclear. Germline V gives CDR1 SGHAT, CDR2 FQNNGV. The CDR3 spans 15 residues. Between the trimmed V and J ends, which lost 6 bases and 4 bases, there was a span of 16 bases. CDR3 in amino acids: CASRPIQSPNQPQHF. In DNA, the CDR3 is TGTGCCAGCAGACCGATACAGTCACCGAATCAGCCCCAGCATTTT.

V is TRBV29-1 and J is TRBJ2-5; D might be TRBD2 (7 bases). The CDR3 is 13 amino acids. Trimming shortened V by 6 bases and J by 1 base, and 12 bases separated the two germline ends. Per the germline V gene, CDR1 is SQVTM and CDR2 is ANQGSEA. The CDR3 is CSVRGGGQETQYF. In DNA, the CDR3 is TGCAGCGTCCGAGGGGGGGGCCAAGAGACCCAGTACTTC.

V usage is TRBV5-1 and J usage is TRBJ1-4, with D perhaps matching TRBD1 (5 bases). The CDR3 has 16 amino acids. Trimming stripped 0 bases from V and 7 bases from J, with 16 bases between. Germline CDR1 and CDR2: SGHRS and YFSETQ. The CDR3 nucleotides are TGCGCCAGCAGCTTGGCCTATCAGGGTGGAAGTGAAAAACTGTTTTTT. It translates to CASSLAYQGGSEKLFF.

The V gene is TRBV6-5, the J gene TRBJ2-2; 7 bases are a match to TRBD2. The V gene end was trimmed by 1 base and the J gene end by 0 bases; junction bases not matched to a gene: 2. In germline, CDR1 is MNHEY, CDR2 SVGAGI. This CDR3 spans 16 amino acids. The CDR3 is CASSYLGTTNTGELFF. Here the CDR3 DNA reads TGTGCCAGCAGTTACTTAGGGACTACGAACACCGGGGAGCTGTTTTTT.

This sequence joins TRBV12-3 or TRBV12-4 and TRBJ1-4; D is undetermined. The CDR3 loop spans 15 amino acids. V was trimmed by 6 bases and J by 7 bases, leaving 18 bases between them. Here the CDR3 DNA reads TGTGCCAGCAGCCTAGACCTGTCGTGGGGTGAAAAACTGTTTTTT. This encodes CASSLDLSWGEKLFF.

The chain is built from TRBV7-2 and TRBJ1-2; D gene ambiguous. Germline CDR1 is SGHTA and CDR2 is FQGNSA. This CDR3 comprises 15 residues. The V and J ends lost 0 bases and 0 bases respectively, with 8 bases between them. This CDR3 is CASSLAAETNYGYTF. CDR3 DNA: TGTGCCAGCAGCTTAGCGGCAGAGACTAACTATGGCTACACCTTC.

The genes are TRBV9 and TRBJ1-1; the D is unclear. CDR1 and CDR2 (germline): SGDLS, YYNGEE. CDR3 length equals 12 residues. Trimming removed 4 bases from V and 8 bases from J, with 12 bases in between. In DNA, the CDR3 is TGTGCCAGCAGCTCCGGCCACATGGAAGCTTTCTTT. It codes for CASSSGHMEAFF.

The rearrangement joins TRBV5-5 to TRBJ1-4; 8 bases map to TRBD1. Germline lookup yields CDR1 SGHKS and CDR2 YYEKEE (reference sequence). The CDR3 runs 15 residues. V shed 4 bases and J 10 bases; nucleotides not matched to a gene: 12. The CDR3 here is CASSPGQGQIGKLFF. CDR3 DNA: TGTGCCAGCAGCCCAGGACAGGGCCAGATTGGAAAACTGTTTTTT. The full variable domain, in which reference TRBV5-5 and TRBJ1-4 provide the parts outside the CDR3, is DAGVTQSPTHLIKTRGQQVTLRCSPISGHKSVSWYQQVLGQGPQFIFQYYEKEERGRGNFPDRFSARQFPNYSSELNVNALLLGDSALYLCASSPGQGQIGKLFFGSGTQLSVL.

The V call is TRBV7-9, the J call TRBJ1-5, with D maybe TRBD1 (6 bases). With 4 bases removed from V and 2 bases from J, the gap between germline ends came to 6 bases. The CDR3 has 13 amino acids. Per germline, CDR1 SEHNR and CDR2 FQNEAQ (reference sequence). This chain's CDR3 is CASSSGGNQPQHF. Here the CDR3 DNA reads TGTGCCAGCAGCTCAGGGGGCAATCAGCCCCAGCATTTT.

CDR3 DNA: TGCAGTGCTAAAACAGGGGATAGCTCCTATAATTCACCCCTCCACTTT. This gives the protein CSAKTGDSSYNSPLHF. The J gene is TRBJ1-6, the V gene TRBV20-1; TRBD1 matches 7 bases. Germline lookup yields CDR1 DFQATT and CDR2 SNEGSKA (reference sequence). The junction had 6 bases not matched to a gene; V was cut back by 4 bases and J by 0 bases. This CDR3 is built from 16 residues.

This clonotype was picked up one time. The chain couples TRBV5-4 to TRBJ2-7; D unclear. Trimming removed 7 bases at V and 4 bases at J, with 15 bases between. This CDR3 has 13 amino acids. From germline, CDR1 is SGHNT and CDR2 YYREEE (reference sequence). The CDR3 DNA is TGTGCCAGCTCGGGCAACCTCGTTTACGAGCAGTACTTC. This sequence encodes CASSGNLVYEQYF.

The chain employs TRBV2 and TRBJ2-3; D is unresolved. With 7 bases removed from V and 5 bases from J, the gap between germline ends came to 7 bases. This CDR3 spans 11 amino acids. From germline, CDR1 is SNHLY and CDR2 FYNNEI. CDR3 in amino acids: CASTPKDTQYF. The CDR3 DNA follows: TGTGCCAGCACCCCCAAAGATACGCAGTATTTT. The entire variable domain, with the rest obtained from reference TRBV2 and TRBJ2-3, is as follows: EPEVTQTPSHQVTQMGQEVILRCVPISNHLYFYWYRQILGQKVEFLVSFYNNEISEKSEIFDDQFSVERPDGSNFTLKIRSTKLEDSAMYFCASTPKDTQYFGPGTRLTVL.

This sequence joins TRBV12-3 or TRBV12-4 and TRBJ2-2; D assignment may be TRBD1 or TRBD2 (6 bases each). V gave up 6 bases and J gave up 9 bases, with 23 bases separating them. This CDR3 is 16 amino acids long. The CDR3 sequence is CASSLTLGGPAWELFF. CDR3 coding DNA: TGTGCCAGCAGCCTCACCCTAGGGGGGCCGGCCTGGGAGCTGTTTTTT.

This clonotype was detected once. Here the CDR3 reads CASSQDPIGTAAEAFF. In DNA form, the CDR3 reads TGCGCCAGCAGCCAGGACCCAATAGGGACAGCAGCTGAAGCTTTCTTT. The V call is TRBV4-3, the J call TRBJ1-1; the match to TRBD1 covers 7 bases. Per germline, CDR1 LGHNA and CDR2 YSLEER. The CDR3 is made up of 16 amino acids. Unmatched junction bases numbered 13, after V lost 3 bases and J lost 6 bases.

The chain links TRBV20-1 to TRBJ2-3; D unresolved. Trimming took off 1 base at V and 9 bases at J, with 17 bases between the two ends. From germline, CDR1 is DFQATT and CDR2 SNEGSKA (reference sequence). The CDR3 extends over 14 amino acids. This chain's CDR3 is CSARAPTPVLTQYF. The CDR3 nucleotides read TGCAGTGCTAGAGCCCCGACTCCTGTTTTGACGCAGTATTTT.

The J gene is TRBJ2-1, the V gene TRBV11-1; tentatively, D is TRBD1 (5 bases). Germline V gene data show CDR1 as SGHAT and CDR2 as FQDESV (reference sequence). CDR3 length: 13 residues. V lost 4 bases and J lost 8, with 12 bases in between. The CDR3 bases are TGTGCCAGCAGCTCCAGGGTTCAAGATGAGCAGTTCTTC. Translation: CASSSRVQDEQFF.

The V and J genes are TRBV2 and TRBJ2-3; TRBD1 is a possible D gene (5 bases). Germline V gene sequence: CDR1 SNHLY, CDR2 FYNNEI. Trimming took 7 bases from V and 2 from J, leaving 10 bases between them. The CDR3 extends over 13 amino acids. The CDR3 loop is CASTGPTTDTQYF. The CDR3 bases are TGTGCCAGCACAGGGCCTACCACAGATACGCAGTATTTT. The variable domain in full, completed from reference TRBV2 and TRBJ2-3, reads EPEVTQTPSHQVTQMGQEVILRCVPISNHLYFYWYRQILGQKVEFLVSFYNNEISEKSEIFDDQFSVERPDGSNFTLKIRSTKLEDSAMYFCASTGPTTDTQYFGPGTRLTVL.

The chain joins TRBV27 to TRBJ1-2; no definite D call. This CDR3 comprises 14 residues. V was shortened by 3 bases and J by 2 bases, with 10 bases between the two germline ends. Germline CDR1 MNHEY, CDR2 SMNVEV (reference sequence). The CDR3 DNA is TGTGCCAGCAGTTTCACCACGGGGAACTATGGCTACACCTTC. It translates to CASSFTTGNYGYTF.

The J gene is TRBJ1-1, the V gene TRBV5-1, with D possibly being TRBD1 (6 bases). V was pared by 4 bases and J by 0 bases, with 31 bases between. Germline CDR1 is SGHRS and CDR2 is YFSETQ. The CDR3 covers 21 residues. The CDR3 reads CASSPAGGVSPVSNMNTEAFF. In DNA form, the CDR3 reads TGCGCCAGCAGCCCCGCGGGGGGCGTATCTCCCGTATCGAACATGAACACTGAAGCTTTCTTT. Together with reference TRBV5-1 and TRBJ1-1, the CDR3 gives the full variable domain: KAGVTQTPRYLIKTRGQQVTLSCSPISGHRSVSWYQQTPGQGLQFLFEYFSETQRNKGNFPGRFSGRQFSNSRSEMNVSTLELGDSALYLCASSPAGGVSPVSNMNTEAFFGQGTRLTVV.

The chain is built from TRBV6-1 and TRBJ2-7, with TRBD2 as a possible D gene (6 bases). Germline V gene sequence: CDR1 MNHNS, CDR2 SASEGT. The CDR3 has 14 amino acids. Trimming pared 4 bases from V and 3 bases from J, leaving 13 bases between. The CDR3 bases are TGTGCCAGCAGTGCTGGAGGGTCTCTCTACGAGCAGTACTTC. Protein sequence: CASSAGGSLYEQYF.

In nucleotides, the CDR3 is TGTGCCAGCAGCGCCGGGACTAGCGGGAGGTACGAGCAGTACTTC. Translating it yields CASSAGTSGRYEQYF. The gene calls are TRBV6-2 or TRBV6-3 and TRBJ2-7; 15 bases fit TRBD2. Germline lookup yields CDR1 MNHEY and CDR2 SVGEGT. CDR3 length: 15 amino acids. V lost 6 bases and J lost 4; bases outside the gene matches: 4.

The chain combines TRBV7-3 with TRBJ1-1, with D possibly TRBD1 on 5 matching bases. The ends were cut back, 5 bases at V and 0 bases at J, with 19 bases in the middle. The CDR3 length is 17 residues. Per germline, CDR1 SGHTA and CDR2 FQGTGA. CDR3 in DNA: TGTGCCAGCAGCCTAGACCCCTTACAGGTCATGAACACTGAAGCTTTCTTT. Its translation is CASSLDPLQVMNTEAFF.

The V gene is TRBV7-9, the J gene TRBJ2-5; possibly TRBD1 for D (5 bases). The V and J ends lost 5 bases and 0 bases respectively, with 13 bases between them. The CDR3 sequence is 15 residues long. Germline V CDR1 and CDR2: SEHNR, FQNEAQ (reference sequence). The CDR3, as DNA: TGTGCCAGCAGCCCCCCCGCAGGGCACCAAGAGACCCAGTACTTC. Translation gives CASSPPAGHQETQYF.

This chain connects TRBV5-1 to TRBJ1-3; TRBD1 aligns across 10 bases. Germline lookup yields CDR1 SGHRS and CDR2 YFSETQ. The CDR3 runs 16 residues. Germline trimming cut 3 bases from V and 0 bases from J; bases unmatched to any gene: 3. The CDR3 loop is CASSWGQGLSGNTIYF. CDR3 nucleotides: TGCGCCAGCAGCTGGGGACAGGGGCTCTCTGGAAACACCATATATTTT.

The rearrangement uses TRBV20-1 and TRBJ2-7; 7 bases align to TRBD2. V lost 8 bases and J lost 7; bases outside the gene matches: 17. The CDR3 consists of 14 residues. Germline loops: CDR1 DFQATT, CDR2 SNEGSKA (reference sequence). The CDR3 DNA reads as TGCAGTCCTGACACCGGGACTACTCGGGGAGAGCAGTACTTC. Protein sequence: CSPDTGTTRGEQYF.

This chain uses TRBV12-3 or TRBV12-4 with TRBJ1-1; TRBD1 agrees at 9 bases. This CDR3 has 16 amino acids. V lost 6 bases, J lost 3 bases, and 11 bases stayed unmatched. The CDR3 nucleotides read TGTGCCAGCAGATACGGCCCGGGACAGGGCTACACTGAAGCTTTCTTT. It is translated as CASRYGPGQGYTEAFF.